A single sample is the source of the 4 T cell receptor beta chains below, sequenced in a study of T cell changes during pregnancy in multiple sclerosis. Assay: immunoSEQ multiplex PCR; the TCRdb copy retains only in-frame clones and omits some. The table includes 35,000 to 45,000 clones, 93% detected once. The source material was CD8+ T cells from peripheral blood mononuclear cells, sampled in the third trimester of pregnancy. Receptor source: a female donor with multiple sclerosis, enrolled in a pregnancy study.

This chain uses TRBV5-4 with TRBJ1-2; no reliable D call. The ends were cut back, 4 bases at V and 6 bases at J, with 13 bases in the middle. In germline, CDR1 is SGHNT, CDR2 YYREEE (reference sequence). The CDR3 consists of 13 residues. As DNA, the CDR3 is TGTGCCAGCAGCCCTCTAAAAAAAAATGGCTACACCTTC. Translation: CASSPLKKNGYTF.

V gene TRBV7-8 combines with J gene TRBJ1-5, with TRBD1 matching over 7 bases. The germline CDR1 and CDR2 sequences are SGHVS and FQNEAQ. The CDR3 has 17 amino acids. Trimming at V came to 4 bases and at J to 3 bases, leaving 12 bases not matched to a gene. The chain's CDR3 is CASSSAAAQGINQPQHF. The CDR3 DNA reads TGTGCCAGCAGCTCGGCGGCGGCACAGGGGATCAATCAGCCCCAGCATTTT.

By frequency in the sample, this clone is medium-sized. The chain is built from TRBV29-1 and TRBJ1-2, with a possible D match to TRBD1 (5 bases). Germline values: CDR1 SQVTM, CDR2 ANQGSEA. V was pared by 7 bases and J by 7 bases, with 13 bases between. The CDR3 has 11 residues. As DNA, the CDR3 is TGCAGCGCTGGAGGAGGGGTTGGCTACACCTTC. Its translation is CSAGGGVGYTF.

The chain's CDR3 is CAISESIPGTGELFF. Written as DNA, the CDR3 is TGTGCCATCAGTGAGTCGATTCCAGGAACCGGGGAGCTGTTTTTT. V gene TRBV10-3 combines with J gene TRBJ2-2; no clear D. V gave up 0 bases and J gave up 5 bases, with 10 bases separating them. The CDR3 is 15 residues long. Germline V lookup: CDR1 ENHRY, CDR2 SYGVKD.